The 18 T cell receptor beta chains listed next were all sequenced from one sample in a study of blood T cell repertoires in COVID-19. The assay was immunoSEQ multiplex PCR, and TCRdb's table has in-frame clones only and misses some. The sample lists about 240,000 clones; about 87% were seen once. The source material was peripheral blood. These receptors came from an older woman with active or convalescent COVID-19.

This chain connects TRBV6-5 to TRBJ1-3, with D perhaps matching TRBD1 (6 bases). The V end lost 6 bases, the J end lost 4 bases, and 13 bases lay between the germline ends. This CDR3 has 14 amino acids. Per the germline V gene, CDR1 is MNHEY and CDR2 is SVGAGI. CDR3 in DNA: TGTGCCAGCAGGTCAACAGGGTCAGGAAACACCATATATTTT. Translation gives CASRSTGSGNTIYF.

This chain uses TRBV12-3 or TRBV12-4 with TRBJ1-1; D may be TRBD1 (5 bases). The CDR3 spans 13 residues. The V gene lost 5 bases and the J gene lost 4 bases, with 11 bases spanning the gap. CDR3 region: CASSNQGGTEAFF. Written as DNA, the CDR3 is TGTGCCAGCAGTAATCAGGGTGGCACTGAAGCTTTCTTT.

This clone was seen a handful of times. The CDR3 nucleotides read TGTGCCAGCAGTCGAGGACAGGGGGCGCTTGGCTACACCTTC. This codes for CASSRGQGALGYTF. This sequence joins TRBV5-6 and TRBJ1-2; 11 nucleotides line up with TRBD1. Looked up from germline, CDR1 is SGHDT and CDR2 is YYEEEE. There are 14 residues in the CDR3. After removal of 5 bases from V and 7 bases from J, the junction contained 7 bases not matched to a gene.

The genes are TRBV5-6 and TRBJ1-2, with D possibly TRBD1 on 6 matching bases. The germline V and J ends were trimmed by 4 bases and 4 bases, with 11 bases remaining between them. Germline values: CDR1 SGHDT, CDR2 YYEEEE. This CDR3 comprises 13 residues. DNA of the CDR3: TGTGCCAGCAGCCCCACAGGGATCTATGGCTACACCTTC. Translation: CASSPTGIYGYTF.

The CDR3 DNA follows: TGTGCCAGCAGCTTTGAGTACGGTGGCTACACCTTC. It specifies CASSFEYGGYTF. This chain uses TRBV5-5 with TRBJ1-2; D is undetermined. Germline assignment: CDR1 SGHKS and CDR2 YYEKEE (reference sequence). Trimming cost V 2 bases and J 7 bases, with 9 bases left between them. The CDR3 is made up of 12 amino acids.

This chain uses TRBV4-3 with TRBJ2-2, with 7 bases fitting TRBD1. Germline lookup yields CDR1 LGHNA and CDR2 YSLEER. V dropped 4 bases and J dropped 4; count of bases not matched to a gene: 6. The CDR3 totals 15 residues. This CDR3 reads CASSPRDRLTGELFF. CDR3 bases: TGCGCCAGCAGCCCCCGGGACAGACTCACCGGGGAGCTGTTTTTT.

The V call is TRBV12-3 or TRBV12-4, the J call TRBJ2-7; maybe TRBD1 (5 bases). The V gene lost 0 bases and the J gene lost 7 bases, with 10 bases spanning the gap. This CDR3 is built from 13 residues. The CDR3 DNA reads TGTGCCAGCAGTTTAGCCCTTGGACAAGAGCAGTACTTC. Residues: CASSLALGQEQYF.

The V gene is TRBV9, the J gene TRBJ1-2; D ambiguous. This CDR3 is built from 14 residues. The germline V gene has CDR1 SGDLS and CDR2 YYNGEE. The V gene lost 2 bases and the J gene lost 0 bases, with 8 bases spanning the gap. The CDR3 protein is CASSVTGSNYGYTF. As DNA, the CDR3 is TGTGCCAGCAGCGTCACGGGGTCTAACTATGGCTACACCTTC. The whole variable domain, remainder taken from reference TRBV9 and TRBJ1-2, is DSGVTQTPKHLITATGQRVTLRCSPRSGDLSVYWYQQSLDQGLQFLIQYYNGEERAKGNILERFSAQQFPDLHSELNLSSLELGDSALYFCASSVTGSNYGYTFGSGTRLTVV.

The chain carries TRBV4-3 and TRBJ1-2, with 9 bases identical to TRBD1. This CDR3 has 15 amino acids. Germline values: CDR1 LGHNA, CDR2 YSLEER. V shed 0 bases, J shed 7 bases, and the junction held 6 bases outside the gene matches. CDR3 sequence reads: CASSQDGTGGGGYTF. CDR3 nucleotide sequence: TGCGCCAGCAGCCAAGACGGAACAGGGGGCGGTGGCTACACCTTC.

The CDR3 spells CASSSLGGYSYEQYF. DNA for the CDR3: TGTGCCAGCAGCTCCCTCGGAGGTTATTCCTACGAGCAGTACTTC. The genes are TRBV5-4 and TRBJ2-7; TRBD2 is a possible D gene (5 bases). CDR1 is SGHNT, CDR2 YYREEE, per germline (reference sequence). The V and J ends lost 3 bases and 1 base respectively, with 14 bases between them. The CDR3 totals 15 residues.

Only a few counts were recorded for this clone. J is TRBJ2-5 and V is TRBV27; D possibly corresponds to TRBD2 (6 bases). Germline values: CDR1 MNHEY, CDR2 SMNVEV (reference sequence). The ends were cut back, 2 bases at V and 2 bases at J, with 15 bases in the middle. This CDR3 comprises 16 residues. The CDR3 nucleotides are TGTGCCAGCAGTTTAGCGGGGCTCGGAGAACAAGAGACCCAGTACTTC. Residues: CASSLAGLGEQETQYF.

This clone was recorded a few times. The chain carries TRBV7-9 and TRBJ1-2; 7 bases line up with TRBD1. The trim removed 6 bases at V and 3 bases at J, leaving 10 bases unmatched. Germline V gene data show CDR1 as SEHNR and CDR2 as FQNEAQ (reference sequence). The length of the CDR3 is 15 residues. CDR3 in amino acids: CASSYTTGFDYGYTF. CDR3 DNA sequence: TGTGCCAGCAGTTACACGACAGGGTTTGACTATGGCTACACCTTC.

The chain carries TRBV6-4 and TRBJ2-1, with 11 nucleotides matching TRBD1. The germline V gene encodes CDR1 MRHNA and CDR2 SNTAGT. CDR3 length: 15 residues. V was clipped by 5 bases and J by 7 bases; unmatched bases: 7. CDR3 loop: CASSTDRGLGNEQFF. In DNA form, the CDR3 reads TGTGCCAGCAGTACGGACAGGGGGCTCGGTAATGAGCAGTTCTTC.

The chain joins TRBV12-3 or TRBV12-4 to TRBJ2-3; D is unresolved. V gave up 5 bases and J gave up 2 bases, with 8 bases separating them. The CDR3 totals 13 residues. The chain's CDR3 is CASSQVDTDTQYF. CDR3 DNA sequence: TGTGCCAGCAGTCAGGTGGACACAGATACGCAGTATTTT.

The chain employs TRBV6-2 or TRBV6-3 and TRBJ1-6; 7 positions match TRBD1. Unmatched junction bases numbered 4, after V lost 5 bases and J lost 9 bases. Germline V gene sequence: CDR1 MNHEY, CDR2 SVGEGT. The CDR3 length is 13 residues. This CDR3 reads CASSLTGVSPLHF. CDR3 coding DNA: TGTGCCAGCAGTCTCACAGGGGTTTCACCCCTCCACTTT.

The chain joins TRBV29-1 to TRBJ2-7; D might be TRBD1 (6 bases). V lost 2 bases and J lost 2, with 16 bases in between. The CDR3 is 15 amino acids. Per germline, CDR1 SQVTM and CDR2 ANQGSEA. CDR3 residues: CSVELVGQKPYEQYF. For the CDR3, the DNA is TGCAGCGTTGAATTGGTTGGACAGAAGCCCTACGAGCAGTACTTC.

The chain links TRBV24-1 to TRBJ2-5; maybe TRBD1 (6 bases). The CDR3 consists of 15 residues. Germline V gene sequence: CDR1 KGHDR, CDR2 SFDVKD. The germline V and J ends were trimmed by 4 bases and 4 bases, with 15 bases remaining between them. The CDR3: CATSEGALRRETQYF. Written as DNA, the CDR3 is TGTGCCACCAGTGAGGGGGCCCTTCGACGAGAGACCCAGTACTTC.

The CDR3 spells CASSQVQGRWETQYF. CDR3 nucleotides: TGCGCCAGCAGCCAAGTACAGGGACGGTGGGAGACCCAGTACTTC. This rearrangement joins TRBV4-1 to TRBJ2-5, with D maybe TRBD1 (6 bases). The CDR3 is 15 amino acids. V gave up 1 base and J gave up 5 bases, with 14 bases separating them. CDR1 and CDR2 from the germline V gene are MGHRA and YSYEKL.